The clone carrying this T cell receptor (beta chain) was seen a single time. Its antigen is unknown. The data stem from a study of T cell responses to AZD1222 COVID-19 vaccine. General observations from the study: Dominant CD4 TCR responses targeted spike regions 160-218 and 743-854. Repertoires were collected only later (after the peak T cell response had occurred).

Repertoires were generated with immunoSEQ multiplex PCR, while TCRdb's copy carries only in-frame clones and drops some. The sample gives some 170,000 clones, over 85% of which show up once; less than 3% is in the top ten. CDR1 and CDR2 from the germline V gene are MNHEY and SMNVEV (reference sequence). This CDR3 has 17 amino acids. Trimming took off 5 bases at V and 2 bases at J, with 18 bases between the two ends. The source material was peripheral blood, sampled on day 0 of AZD1222 vaccination. J is TRBJ2-2 and V is TRBV27; possibly TRBD2 for D (6 bases). The clonotype originates from an adult in good health. CDR3: CASSPPPGLINTGELFF. In DNA, the CDR3 is TGTGCCAGCAGTCCTCCGCCGGGACTTATTAACACCGGGGAGCTGTTTTTT.